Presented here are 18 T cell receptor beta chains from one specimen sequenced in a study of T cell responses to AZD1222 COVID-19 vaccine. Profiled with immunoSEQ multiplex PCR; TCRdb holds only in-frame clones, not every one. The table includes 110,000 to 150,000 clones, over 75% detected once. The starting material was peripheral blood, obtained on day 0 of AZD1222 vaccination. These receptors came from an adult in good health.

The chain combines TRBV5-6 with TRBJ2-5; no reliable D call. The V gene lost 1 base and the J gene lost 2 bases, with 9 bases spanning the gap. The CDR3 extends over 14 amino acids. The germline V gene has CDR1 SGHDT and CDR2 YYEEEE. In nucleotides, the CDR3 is TGTGCCAGCAGCTTGAGGAACGGACAAGAGACCCAGTACTTC. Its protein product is CASSLRNGQETQYF.

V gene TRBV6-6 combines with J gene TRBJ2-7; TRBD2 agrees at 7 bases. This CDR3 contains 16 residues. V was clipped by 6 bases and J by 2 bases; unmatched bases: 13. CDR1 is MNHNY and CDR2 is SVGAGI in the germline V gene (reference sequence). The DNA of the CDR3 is TGTGCCAGCAGAGAGGCCCTGGCGGGAGACCCCTACGAGCAGTACTTC. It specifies CASREALAGDPYEQYF.

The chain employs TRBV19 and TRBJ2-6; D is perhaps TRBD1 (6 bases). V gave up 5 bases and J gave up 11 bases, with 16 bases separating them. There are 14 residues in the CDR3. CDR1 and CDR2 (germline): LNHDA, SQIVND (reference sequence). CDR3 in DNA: TGTGCCAGTAGTCCCTACACAGGGCTCGACGTCCTGACTTTC. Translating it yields CASSPYTGLDVLTF.

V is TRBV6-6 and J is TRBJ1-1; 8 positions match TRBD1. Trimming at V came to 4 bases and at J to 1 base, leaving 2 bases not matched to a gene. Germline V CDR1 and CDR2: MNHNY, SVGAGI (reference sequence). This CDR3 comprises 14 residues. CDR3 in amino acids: CASSWTGRNTEAFF. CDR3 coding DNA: TGTGCCAGCAGTTGGACAGGGCGGAACACTGAAGCTTTCTTT.

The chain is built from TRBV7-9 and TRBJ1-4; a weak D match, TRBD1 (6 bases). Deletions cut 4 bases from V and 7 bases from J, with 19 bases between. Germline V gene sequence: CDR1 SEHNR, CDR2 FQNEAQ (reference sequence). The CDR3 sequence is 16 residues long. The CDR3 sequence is CASSSGTLLGGEKLFF. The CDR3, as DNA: TGTGCCAGCAGCTCTGGGACACTTCTAGGGGGTGAAAAACTGTTTTTT.

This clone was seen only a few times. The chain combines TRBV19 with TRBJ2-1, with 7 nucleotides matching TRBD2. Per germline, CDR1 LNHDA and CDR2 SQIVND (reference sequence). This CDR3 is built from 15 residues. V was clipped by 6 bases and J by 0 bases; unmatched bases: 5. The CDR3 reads CASRSPGGSYNEQFF. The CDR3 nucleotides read TGTGCCAGTAGATCCCCGGGGGGCTCCTACAATGAGCAGTTCTTC.

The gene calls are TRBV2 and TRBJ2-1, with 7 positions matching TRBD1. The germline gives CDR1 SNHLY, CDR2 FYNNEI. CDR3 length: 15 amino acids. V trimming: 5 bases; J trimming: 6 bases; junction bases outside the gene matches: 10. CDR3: CASSPRGLPPNEQFF. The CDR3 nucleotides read TGTGCCAGCAGTCCAAGGGGGCTCCCTCCCAATGAGCAGTTCTTC.

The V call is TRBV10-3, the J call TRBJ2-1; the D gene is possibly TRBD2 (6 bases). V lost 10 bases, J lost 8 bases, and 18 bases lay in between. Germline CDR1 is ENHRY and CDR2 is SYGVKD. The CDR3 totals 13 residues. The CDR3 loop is CATRVGREDEQFF. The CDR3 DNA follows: TGTGCCACTCGCGTCGGGCGGGAAGATGAGCAGTTCTTC.

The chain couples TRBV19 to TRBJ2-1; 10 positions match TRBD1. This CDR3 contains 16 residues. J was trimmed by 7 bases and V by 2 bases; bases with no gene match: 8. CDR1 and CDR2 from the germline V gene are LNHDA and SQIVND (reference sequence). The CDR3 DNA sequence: TGTGCCAGTAGTATATTATCGGGACAGGGGAGGAATGAGCAGTTCTTC. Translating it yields CASSILSGQGRNEQFF.

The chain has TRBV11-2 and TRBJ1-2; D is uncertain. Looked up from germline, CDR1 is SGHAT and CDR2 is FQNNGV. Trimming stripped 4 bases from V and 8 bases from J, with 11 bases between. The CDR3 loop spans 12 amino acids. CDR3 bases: TGTGCCAGCAGCTCTCAGACTCTGGGCTACACCTTC. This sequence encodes CASSSQTLGYTF.

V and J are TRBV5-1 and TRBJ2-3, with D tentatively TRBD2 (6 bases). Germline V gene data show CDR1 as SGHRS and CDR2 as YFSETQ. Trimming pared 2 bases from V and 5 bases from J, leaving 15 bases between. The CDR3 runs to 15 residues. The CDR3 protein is CASSLAGQVGDTQYF. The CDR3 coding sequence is TGCGCCAGCAGCTTAGCGGGTCAAGTAGGAGATACGCAGTATTTT.

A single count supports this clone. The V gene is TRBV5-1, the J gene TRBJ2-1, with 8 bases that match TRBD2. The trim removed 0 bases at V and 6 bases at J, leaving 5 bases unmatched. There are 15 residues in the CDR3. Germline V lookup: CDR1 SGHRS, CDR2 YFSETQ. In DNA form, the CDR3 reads TGCGCCAGCAGCTTGGAATACCGGGGGGGCAATGAGCAGTTCTTC. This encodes CASSLEYRGGNEQFF.

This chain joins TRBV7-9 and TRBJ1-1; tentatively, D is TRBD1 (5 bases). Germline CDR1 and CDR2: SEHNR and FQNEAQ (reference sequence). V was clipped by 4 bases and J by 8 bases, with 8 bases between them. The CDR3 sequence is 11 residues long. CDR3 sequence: CASSWGMEAFF. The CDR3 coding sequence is TGTGCCAGCAGCTGGGGGATGGAAGCTTTCTTT.

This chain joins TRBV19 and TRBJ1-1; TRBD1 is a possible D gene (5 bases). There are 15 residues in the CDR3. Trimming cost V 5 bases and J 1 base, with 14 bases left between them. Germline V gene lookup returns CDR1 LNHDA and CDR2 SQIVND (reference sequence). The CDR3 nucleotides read TGTGCCAGTAGTGGGGCCGGGTTTCGGAACACTGAAGCTTTCTTT. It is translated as CASSGAGFRNTEAFF.

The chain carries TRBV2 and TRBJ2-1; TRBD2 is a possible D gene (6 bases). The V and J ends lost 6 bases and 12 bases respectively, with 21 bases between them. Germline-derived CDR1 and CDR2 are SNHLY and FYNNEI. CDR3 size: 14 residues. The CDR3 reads CASREDYGGGGQFF. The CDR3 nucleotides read TGTGCCAGCAGGGAGGACTATGGCGGTGGGGGGCAGTTCTTC.

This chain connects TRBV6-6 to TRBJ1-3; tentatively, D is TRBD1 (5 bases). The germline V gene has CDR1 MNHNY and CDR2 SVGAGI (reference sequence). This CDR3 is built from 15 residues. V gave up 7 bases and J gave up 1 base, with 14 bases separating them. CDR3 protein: CASTAGLGSGNTIYF. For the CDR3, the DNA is TGTGCCAGCACCGCAGGGCTAGGGTCTGGAAACACCATATATTTT.

CDR3 sequence (DNA): TGTGCCAGCAGTATCGGACAGGGAAAGTACCACGAGCAGTACTTC. This codes for CASSIGQGKYHEQYF. V usage is TRBV27 and J usage is TRBJ2-7, with 8 bases that match TRBD1. Per the germline V gene, CDR1 is MNHEY and CDR2 is SMNVEV (reference sequence). CDR3 length equals 15 residues. V shed 5 bases, J shed 5 bases, and the junction held 11 bases outside the gene matches.

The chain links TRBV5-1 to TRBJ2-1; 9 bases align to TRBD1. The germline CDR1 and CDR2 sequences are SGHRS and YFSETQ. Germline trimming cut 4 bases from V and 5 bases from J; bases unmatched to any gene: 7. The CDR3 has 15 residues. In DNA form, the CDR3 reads TGCGCCAGCAGCCGGGGACAGGGTAGCAACAATGAGCAGTTCTTC. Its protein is CASSRGQGSNNEQFF. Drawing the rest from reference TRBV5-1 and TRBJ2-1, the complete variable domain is KAGVTQTPRYLIKTRGQQVTLSCSPISGHRSVSWYQQTPGQGLQFLFEYFSETQRNKGNFPGRFSGRQFSNSRSEMNVSTLELGDSALYLCASSRGQGSNNEQFFGPGTRLTVL.